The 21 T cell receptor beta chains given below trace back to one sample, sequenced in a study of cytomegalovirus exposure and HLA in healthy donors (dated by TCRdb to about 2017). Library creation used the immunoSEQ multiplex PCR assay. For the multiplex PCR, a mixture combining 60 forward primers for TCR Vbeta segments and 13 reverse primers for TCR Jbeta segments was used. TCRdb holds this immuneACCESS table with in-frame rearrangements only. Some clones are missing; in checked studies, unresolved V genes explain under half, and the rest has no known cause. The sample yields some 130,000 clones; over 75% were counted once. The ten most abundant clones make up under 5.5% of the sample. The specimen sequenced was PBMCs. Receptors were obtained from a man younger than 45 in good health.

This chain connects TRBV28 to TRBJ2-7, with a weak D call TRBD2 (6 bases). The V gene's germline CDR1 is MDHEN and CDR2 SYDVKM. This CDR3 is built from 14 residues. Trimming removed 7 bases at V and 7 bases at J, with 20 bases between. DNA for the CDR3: TGTGCCAGCATTCGTTCTACGGGAGTTAAAGAGCAGTACTTC. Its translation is CASIRSTGVKEQYF.

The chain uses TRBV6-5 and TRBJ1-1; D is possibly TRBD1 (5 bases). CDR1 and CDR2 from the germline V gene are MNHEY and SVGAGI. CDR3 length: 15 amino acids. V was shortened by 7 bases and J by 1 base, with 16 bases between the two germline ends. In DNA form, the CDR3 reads TGTGCCAGCACCTCCTTATCGGGGGGGAACACTGAAGCTTTCTTT. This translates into CASTSLSGGNTEAFF.

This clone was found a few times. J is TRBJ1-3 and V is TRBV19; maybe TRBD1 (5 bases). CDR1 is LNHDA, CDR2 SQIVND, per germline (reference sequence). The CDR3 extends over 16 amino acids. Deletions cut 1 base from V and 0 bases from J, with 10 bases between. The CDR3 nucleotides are TGTGCCAGTAGTATAGGTGGGGCAGCCTCTGGAAACACCATATATTTT. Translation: CASSIGGAASGNTIYF.

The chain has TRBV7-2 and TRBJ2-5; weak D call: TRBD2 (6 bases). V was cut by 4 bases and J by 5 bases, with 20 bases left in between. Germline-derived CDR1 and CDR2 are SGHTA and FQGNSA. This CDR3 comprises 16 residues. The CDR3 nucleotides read TGTGCCAGCAGCTCTAGTAAGACGGAGGGCCGGGAGACCCAGTACTTC. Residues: CASSSSKTEGRETQYF.

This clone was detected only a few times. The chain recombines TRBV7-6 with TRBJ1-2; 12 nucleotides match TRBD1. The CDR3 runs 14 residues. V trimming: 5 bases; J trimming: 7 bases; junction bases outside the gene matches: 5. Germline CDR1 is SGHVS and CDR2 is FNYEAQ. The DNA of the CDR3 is TGTGCCAGCAGCCCCGGGACAGGGGGCAGTGGCTACACCTTC. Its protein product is CASSPGTGGSGYTF.

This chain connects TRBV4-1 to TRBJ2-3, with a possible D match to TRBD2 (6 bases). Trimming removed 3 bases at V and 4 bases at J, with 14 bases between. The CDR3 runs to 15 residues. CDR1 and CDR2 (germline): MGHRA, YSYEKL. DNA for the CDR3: TGCGCCAGCAGCCACAAGGACTATCCCCCAGATACGCAGTATTTT. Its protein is CASSHKDYPPDTQYF.

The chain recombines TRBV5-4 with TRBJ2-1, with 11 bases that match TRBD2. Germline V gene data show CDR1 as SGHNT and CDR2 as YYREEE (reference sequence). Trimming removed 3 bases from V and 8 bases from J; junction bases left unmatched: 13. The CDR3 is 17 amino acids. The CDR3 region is CASSWGKGLAEADEQFF. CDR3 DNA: TGTGCCAGCAGCTGGGGTAAGGGACTAGCGGAGGCGGATGAGCAGTTCTTC.

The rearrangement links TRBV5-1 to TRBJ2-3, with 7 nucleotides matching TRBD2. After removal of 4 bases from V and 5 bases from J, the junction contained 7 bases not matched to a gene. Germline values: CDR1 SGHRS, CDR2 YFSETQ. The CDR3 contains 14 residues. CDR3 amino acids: CASSVGGNGDTQYF. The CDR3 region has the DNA TGCGCCAGCAGCGTGGGAGGGAATGGAGATACGCAGTATTTT.

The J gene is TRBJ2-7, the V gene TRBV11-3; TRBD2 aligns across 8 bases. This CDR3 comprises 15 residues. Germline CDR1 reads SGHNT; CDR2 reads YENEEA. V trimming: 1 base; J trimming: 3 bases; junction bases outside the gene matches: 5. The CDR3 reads CASSLAPGGVYEQYF. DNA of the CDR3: TGTGCCAGCAGCTTAGCTCCGGGAGGGGTCTACGAGCAGTACTTC.

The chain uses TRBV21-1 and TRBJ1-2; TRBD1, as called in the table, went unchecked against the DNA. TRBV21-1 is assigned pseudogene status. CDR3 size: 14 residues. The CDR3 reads CASSKVDRVSGYTF. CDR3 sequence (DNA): TGTGCCAGCAGCAAGGTCGACAGGGTAAGTGGCTACACCTTC.

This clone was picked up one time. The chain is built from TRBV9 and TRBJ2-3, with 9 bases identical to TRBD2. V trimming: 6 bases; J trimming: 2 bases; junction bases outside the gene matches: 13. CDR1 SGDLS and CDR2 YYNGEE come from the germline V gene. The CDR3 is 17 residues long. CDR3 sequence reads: CASTPGASGTSTDTQYF. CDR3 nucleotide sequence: TGTGCCAGCACCCCTGGGGCTAGCGGGACTTCCACAGATACGCAGTATTTT.

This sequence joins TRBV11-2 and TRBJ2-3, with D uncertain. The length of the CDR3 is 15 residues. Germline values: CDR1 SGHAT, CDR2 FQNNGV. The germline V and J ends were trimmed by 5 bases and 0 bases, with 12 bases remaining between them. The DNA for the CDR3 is TGTGCCAGCAGCGCAGTATCATCTAGCACAGATACGCAGTATTTT. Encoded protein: CASSAVSSSTDTQYF. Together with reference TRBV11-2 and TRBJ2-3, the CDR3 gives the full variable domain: EAGVAQSPRYKIIEKRQSVAFWCNPISGHATLYWYQQILGQGPKLLIQFQNNGVVDDSQLPKDRFSAERLKGVDSTLKIQPAKLEDSAVYLCASSAVSSSTDTQYFGPGTRLTVL.

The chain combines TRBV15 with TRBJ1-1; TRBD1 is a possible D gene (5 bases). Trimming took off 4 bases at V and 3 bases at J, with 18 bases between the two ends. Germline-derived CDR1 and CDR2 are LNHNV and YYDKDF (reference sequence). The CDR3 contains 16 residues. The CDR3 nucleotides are TGTGCCACCAGCAAAACCCCGGGGGGGGGTTACACTGAAGCTTTCTTT. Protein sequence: CATSKTPGGGYTEAFF.

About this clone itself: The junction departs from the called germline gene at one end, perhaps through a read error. Here the CDR3 DNA reads TGTGCCAGCTCCCGCGACGAGGCGCGCCGGAACTTC. This codes for CASSRDEARRNF. The chain links TRBV18 to TRBJ2-5; D not resolved. The CDR3 contains 12 residues. The germline V gene encodes CDR1 KGHSH and CDR2 LQKENI.

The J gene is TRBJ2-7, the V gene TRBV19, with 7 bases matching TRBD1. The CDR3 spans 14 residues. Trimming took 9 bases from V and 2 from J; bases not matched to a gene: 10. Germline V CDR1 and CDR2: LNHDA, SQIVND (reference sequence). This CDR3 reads CASNRGGFPYEQYF. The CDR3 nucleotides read TGTGCCAGCAATCGAGGGGGCTTTCCCTACGAGCAGTACTTC.

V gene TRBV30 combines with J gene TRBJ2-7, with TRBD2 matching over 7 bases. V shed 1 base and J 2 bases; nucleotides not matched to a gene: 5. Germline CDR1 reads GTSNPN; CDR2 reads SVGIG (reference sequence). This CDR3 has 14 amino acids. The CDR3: CAWSEASGPYEQYF. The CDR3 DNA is TGTGCCTGGAGTGAGGCTAGCGGTCCCTACGAGCAGTACTTC.

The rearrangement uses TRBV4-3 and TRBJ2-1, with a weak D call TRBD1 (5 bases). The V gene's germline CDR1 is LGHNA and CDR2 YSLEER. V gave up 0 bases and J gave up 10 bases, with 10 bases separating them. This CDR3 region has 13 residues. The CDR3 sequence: CASSQDWGLEQFF. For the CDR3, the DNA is TGCGCCAGCAGCCAAGATTGGGGCCTCGAGCAGTTCTTC.

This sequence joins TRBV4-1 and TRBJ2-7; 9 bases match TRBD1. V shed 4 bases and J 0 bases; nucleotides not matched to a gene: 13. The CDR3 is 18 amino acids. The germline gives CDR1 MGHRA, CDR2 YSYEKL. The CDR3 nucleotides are TGCGCCAGCAGCCCCTGGGGGGGACAGGGAGCGGACTCCTACGAGCAGTACTTC. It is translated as CASSPWGGQGADSYEQYF.

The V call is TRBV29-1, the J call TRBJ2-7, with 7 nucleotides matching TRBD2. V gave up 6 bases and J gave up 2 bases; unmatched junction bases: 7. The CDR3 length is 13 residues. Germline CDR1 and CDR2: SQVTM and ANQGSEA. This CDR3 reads CSVQGLPTYEQYF. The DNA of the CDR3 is TGCAGCGTCCAGGGACTACCGACCTACGAGCAGTACTTC.

Written as DNA, the CDR3 is TGTGCCAGCAGTTACCAGGACAAGCTTAGCAATCAGCCCCAGCATTTT. This gives the protein CASSYQDKLSNQPQHF. The J gene is TRBJ1-5, the V gene TRBV6-6, with a tentative D call TRBD1 (5 bases). Germline CDR1 is MNHNY and CDR2 is SVGAGI (reference sequence). V dropped 2 bases and J dropped 0 bases, with 11 bases sitting between them. CDR3 size: 16 residues.

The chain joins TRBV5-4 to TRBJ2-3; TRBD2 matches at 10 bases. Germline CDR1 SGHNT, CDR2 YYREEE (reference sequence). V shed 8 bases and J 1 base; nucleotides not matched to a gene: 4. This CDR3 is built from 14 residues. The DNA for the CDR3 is TGTGCCAGTAGCGGGAGGACTCGCACAGATACGCAGTATTTT. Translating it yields CASSGRTRTDTQYF.